The clone carrying this TCR beta chain showed up just a few times. Its matching antigen is unknown. The data were taken from a study of T-cell memory formation after mild COVID-19. Study-level findings and limits: CD4/CD8 balance characterized clones contracting day 15 to 85, and CD4+ skew characterized later expanders. CD4+ clones that contracted lay mainly in CM and EM; CD8+ ones lay in EMRA.

Using its own MiXCR run on the 5' RACE reads, TCRdb lists one record per CDR3 protein. The sample lists about 81,000 distinct CDR3 sequences; roughly 23% were seen once. The CDR3 totals 16 residues. CDR1 is LGHNT and CDR2 is FRNRAP in the germline V gene. With 5 bases clipped from V and 0 bases from J, the junction kept 7 bases outside the gene matches. The J gene is TRBJ2-1, the V gene TRBV12-5; 7 bases line up with TRBD2. This clonotype originated in a man between 18 and 29 years old who had mild COVID-19 (a few samples of this study predate the infection). Cell type and time point are not known. Material: PBMCs or a T cell subset sorted from them (not recorded which). CDR3 protein: CASGTQAGRSYNEQFF. CDR3 bases: TGTGCTAGTGGTACCCAAGCGGGGCGCTCCTACAATGAGCAGTTCTTC.